This TCR beta chain was identified during a study of radiotherapy plus CTLA-4 blockade in lung cancer. Profiling relied on immunoSEQ multiplex PCR, and the TCRdb table lists in-frame clones only, not all of them. The sample lists some 73,000 clones, roughly 69% seen once, with more than 8% in the top ten. Germline trimming cut 6 bases from V and 5 bases from J; bases unmatched to any gene: 4. CDR1 is ENHRY and CDR2 is SYGVKD in the germline V gene. The CDR3 runs 12 residues. Receiving focal radiation plus CTLA-4 blockade with ipilimumab were patients who had chemo-refractory metastatic non-small-cell lung cancer.

Sample: peripheral blood, taken from a patient treated with radiotherapy plus ipilimumab. The TCR originated in a human donor with non-small cell lung cancer whose response to radiotherapy plus ipilimumab could not be evaluated. V usage is TRBV10-3 and J usage is TRBJ2-7; 7 bases match TRBD1. The CDR3 region has the DNA TGTGCCATCAGCCCGACAGGGAACGAGCAGTACTTC. Translated: CAISPTGNEQYF.